This TCR beta chain comes out of a study of CD8+ T cells in alopecia areata. This clone was picked up a small number of times. At one end the junction does not follow the germline gene, possibly because of a read error. Extraction of RNA preceded its reverse transcription into cDNA, which served as the sequencing template. Assay used: immunoSEQ multiplex PCR; TCRdb lists only in-frame clones, some missing. This table holds 120,000 or so clones, around 60% found once. This CDR3 is 14 amino acids long. Per the germline V gene, CDR1 is SGHKS and CDR2 is YYEKEE (reference sequence). The treatment here: oral pan-JAK inhibitor, 5-10 mg twice daily.

This TCR was sampled from a human donor with alopecia areata. Sequences were derived from CD4+ T cells sorted from blood, sampled at week 4, from a patient treated with tofacitinib. The genes are TRBV5-5 and TRBJ1-1; D is possibly TRBD1 (6 bases). In DNA form, the CDR3 reads TGCGCCAGCAGCCAAGATGTTCAGGGGACTGAAGCTTTCTTT. Its translation is CASSQDVQGTEAFF.